The clone carrying this T cell receptor beta chain appeared once. Its antigen remains unknown. Assay: immunoSEQ multiplex PCR; the TCRdb copy retains only in-frame clones and omits some. This table holds more than 85,000 clones, about four fifths found once. This sample was included in a study of T cell responses to AZD1222 COVID-19 vaccine. Broader study findings: Among vaccine-associated CD4 TCRs, coverage spanned spike, with dominance at 160-218 and 743-854.

The germline gives CDR1 SGHNT, CDR2 YYREEE (reference sequence). The V and J ends lost 4 bases and 2 bases respectively, with 13 bases between them. This CDR3 has 14 amino acids. This sequence joins TRBV5-4 and TRBJ2-7; the D gene could be TRBD1 or TRBD2 (7 bases each). Sequencing used peripheral blood, obtained on day 0 of AZD1222 vaccination. This sequence was found in an adult in good health. In DNA form, the CDR3 reads TGTGCCAGCAGCGGACAGGCGGGGGCCTACGAGCAGTACTTC. Translated: CASSGQAGAYEQYF.